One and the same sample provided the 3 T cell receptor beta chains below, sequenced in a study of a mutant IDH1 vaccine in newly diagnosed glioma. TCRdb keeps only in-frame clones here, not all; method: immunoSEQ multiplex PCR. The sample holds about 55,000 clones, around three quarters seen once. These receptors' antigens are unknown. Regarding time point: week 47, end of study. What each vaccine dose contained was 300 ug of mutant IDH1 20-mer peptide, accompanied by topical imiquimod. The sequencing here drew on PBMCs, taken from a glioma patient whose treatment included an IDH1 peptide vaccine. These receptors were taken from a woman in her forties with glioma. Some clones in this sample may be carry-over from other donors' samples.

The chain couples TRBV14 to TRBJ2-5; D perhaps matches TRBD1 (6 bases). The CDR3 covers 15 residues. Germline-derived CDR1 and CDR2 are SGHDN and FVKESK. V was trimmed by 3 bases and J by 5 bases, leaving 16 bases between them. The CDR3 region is CASSQRDTYGETQYF. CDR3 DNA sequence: TGTGCCAGCAGCCAGAGGGACACCTATGGGGAGACCCAGTACTTC.

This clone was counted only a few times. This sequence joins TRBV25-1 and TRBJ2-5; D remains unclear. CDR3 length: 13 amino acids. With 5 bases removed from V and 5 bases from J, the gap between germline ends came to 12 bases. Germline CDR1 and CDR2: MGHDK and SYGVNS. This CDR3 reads CASSNIELETQYF. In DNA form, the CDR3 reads TGTGCCAGCAGTAACATAGAACTCGAGACCCAGTACTTC.

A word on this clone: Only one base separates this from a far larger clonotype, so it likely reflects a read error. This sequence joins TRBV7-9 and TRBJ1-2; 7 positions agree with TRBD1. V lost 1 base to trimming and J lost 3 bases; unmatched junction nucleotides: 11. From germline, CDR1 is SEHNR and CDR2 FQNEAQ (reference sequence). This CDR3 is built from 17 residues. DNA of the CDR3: TGTGCCAGCAGCTTAGTTGGACCCGGGACAGCTTACTATGGCTACACCTTC. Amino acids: CASSLVGPGTAYYGYTF.